This T cell receptor (beta chain) emerged from a study of cytomegalovirus exposure and HLA in healthy donors. As for the study in general: A data release that came early held approximately 92 million unique TCRs from HLA-typed donors.

This clone appeared a few times. As yet, its antigen is unknown. Germline CDR1 reads SGHTA; CDR2 reads FQGTGA. The CDR3 loop spans 14 amino acids. Between the trimmed V and J ends, which lost 5 bases and 5 bases, there was a span of 12 bases. PCR primers comprised 60 Vbeta and 13 Jbeta primers. The repertoire was sequenced with immunoSEQ multiplex PCR; TCRdb's copy has only in-frame clones and lacks some. The sample holds fewer than 100,000 clones; around 8% are singletons and the top ten take approximately 2.4%. Broader study findings: Listed as cytomegalovirus-associated were 164 TCR beta chains. Follow-up analysis found HLA locus-dependent TCR association rates, highest for DRB1 and lowest for HLA-C.

Input material: PBMCs. The J gene is TRBJ2-2, the V gene TRBV7-3; perhaps TRBD2 as D (6 bases). The clonotype comes from a man over 45 in good health and CMV-seronegative. The CDR3: CASSPGAGTGELFF. DNA of the CDR3: TGTGCCAGCAGCCCTGGGGCGGGGACCGGGGAGCTGTTTTTT.